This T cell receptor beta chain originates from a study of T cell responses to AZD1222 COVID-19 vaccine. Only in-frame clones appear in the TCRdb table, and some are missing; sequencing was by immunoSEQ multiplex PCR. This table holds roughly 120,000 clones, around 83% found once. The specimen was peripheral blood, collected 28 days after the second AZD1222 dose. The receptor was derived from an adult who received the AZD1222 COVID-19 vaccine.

CDR3 sequence reads: CASSPVGGARGTQYF. The CDR3 nucleotides are TGTGCCAGCAGCCCAGTCGGGGGGGCGCGTGGGACCCAGTACTTC. This rearrangement joins TRBV6-2 or TRBV6-3 to TRBJ2-5; 8 nucleotides match TRBD2. The CDR3 consists of 15 residues. Trimming removed 6 bases from V and 7 bases from J; junction bases left unmatched: 13. In germline, CDR1 is MNHEY, CDR2 SVGEGT.